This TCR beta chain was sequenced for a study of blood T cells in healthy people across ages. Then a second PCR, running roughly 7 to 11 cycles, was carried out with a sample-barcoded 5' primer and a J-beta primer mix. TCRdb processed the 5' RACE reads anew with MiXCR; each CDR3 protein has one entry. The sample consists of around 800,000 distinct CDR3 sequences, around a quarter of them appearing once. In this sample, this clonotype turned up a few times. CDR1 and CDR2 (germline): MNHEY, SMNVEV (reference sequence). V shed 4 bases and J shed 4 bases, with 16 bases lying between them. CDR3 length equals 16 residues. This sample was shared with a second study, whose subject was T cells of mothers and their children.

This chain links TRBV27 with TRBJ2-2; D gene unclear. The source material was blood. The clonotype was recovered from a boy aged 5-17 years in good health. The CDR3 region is CASSYLGFSTTGELFF. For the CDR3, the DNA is TGTGCCAGCAGTTACCTCGGGTTCTCGACCACCGGGGAGCTGTTTTTT.